The 18 T cell receptor beta chains presented below share a single source sample, sequenced in a study of T cell responses to AZD1222 COVID-19 vaccine. Sequencing used immunoSEQ multiplex PCR; TCRdb keeps in-frame clones, though not all of them. This table holds more than 95,000 clones, more than 65% found once. The sequences come from peripheral blood, collected 28 days after the second AZD1222 dose. The receptors come from an adult who received the AZD1222 COVID-19 vaccine.

The chain is built from TRBV19 and TRBJ2-7, with 12 bases identical to TRBD2. V was clipped by 6 bases and J by 0 bases; unmatched bases: 12. Germline-derived CDR1 and CDR2 are LNHDA and SQIVND (reference sequence). The CDR3 has 18 residues. The CDR3 DNA sequence: TGTGCCAGTAGCGAACTAGCGGGGGGCGCAATCGGCTCCTACGAGCAGTACTTC. Encoded protein: CASSELAGGAIGSYEQYF.

J is TRBJ2-2 and V is TRBV18; D unclear. Trimming pared 1 base from V and 4 bases from J, leaving 10 bases between. The length of the CDR3 is 15 residues. Per the germline V gene, CDR1 is KGHSH and CDR2 is LQKENI. Written as DNA, the CDR3 is TGTGCCAGCTCACCACGAAGGGAATTCACCGGGGAGCTGTTTTTT. It encodes CASSPRREFTGELFF.

This clone was counted a single time. This sequence joins TRBV28 and TRBJ2-7; tentatively, D is TRBD2 (7 bases). Germline values: CDR1 MDHEN, CDR2 SYDVKM. The CDR3 runs to 14 residues. The V end was cut by 8 bases, the J end by 5 bases, with 19 bases between. The CDR3 loop reads CASGFGGGRDEQYF. The CDR3 DNA reads TGTGCCAGCGGCTTTGGGGGGGGCCGCGACGAGCAGTACTTC.

The genes are TRBV3-1 (or the pseudogene TRBV3-2) and TRBJ2-4; TRBD1 matches 10 bases. V was pared by 3 bases and J by 7 bases, with 3 bases of the junction left unmatched. Germline CDR1 LGHDT, CDR2 YNNKEL (reference sequence). CDR3 length: 14 residues. This CDR3 is CASSHPGQGNIQYF. The CDR3 nucleotides are TGTGCCAGCAGCCACCCGGGACAGGGGAACATTCAGTACTTC.

The CDR3 region has the DNA TGCGCCAGCAGCCAAGACGAGGTAGGATTTCAGCCCCAGCATTTT. Amino acid sequence: CASSQDEVGFQPQHF. The rearrangement links TRBV4-1 to TRBJ1-5; no clear D gene. V was shortened by 0 bases and J by 6 bases, with 12 bases between the two germline ends. This CDR3 has 15 residues. CDR1 and CDR2 (germline): MGHRA, YSYEKL.

V gene TRBV11-2 combines with J gene TRBJ1-2; D call uncertain. The V end was cut by 4 bases, the J end by 7 bases, with 10 bases between. From germline, CDR1 is SGHAT and CDR2 FQNNGV. The CDR3 sequence is 12 residues long. CDR3 bases: TGTGCCAGCAGCTCTGAATCAGCTGGCTACACCTTC. The encoded protein is CASSSESAGYTF.

V is TRBV5-4 and J is TRBJ1-1, with D tentatively TRBD1 (6 bases). The V and J ends lost 2 bases and 6 bases respectively, with 14 bases between them. This CDR3 region has 14 residues. Per the germline V gene, CDR1 is SGHNT and CDR2 is YYREEE (reference sequence). CDR3 amino acids: CASSFYSGEPEAFF. CDR3 nucleotide sequence: TGTGCCAGCAGCTTTTACTCAGGGGAGCCTGAAGCTTTCTTT.

This clone was seen a handful of times. J is TRBJ1-2 and V is TRBV5-4; the D is unclear. The CDR3 covers 14 residues. In germline, CDR1 is SGHNT, CDR2 YYREEE (reference sequence). Trimming shortened V by 3 bases and J by 6 bases, and 15 bases separated the two germline ends. CDR3: CASSSQAVPDGYTF. Here the CDR3 DNA reads TGTGCCAGCAGCTCCCAGGCGGTACCGGATGGCTACACCTTC.

The rearrangement links TRBV7-8 to TRBJ2-1, with D possibly being TRBD2 (6 bases). Germline values: CDR1 SGHVS, CDR2 FQNEAQ. The CDR3 extends over 15 amino acids. V shed 8 bases and J shed 2 bases, with 16 bases lying between them. The CDR3 sequence: CASASGTPAYNEQFF. The CDR3 DNA is TGTGCCAGCGCAAGTGGGACTCCTGCCTACAATGAGCAGTTCTTC.

The chain's CDR3 is CASSMTGTRTAEQYF. The CDR3, as DNA: TGTGCCAGCAGCATGACCGGGACTAGGACTGCCGAGCAGTACTTC. The V call is TRBV7-2, the J call TRBJ2-7; 8 bases fit TRBD2. The CDR3 covers 15 residues. In germline, CDR1 is SGHTA, CDR2 FQGNSA. The J segment lost 6 bases and the V segment lost 5 bases, leaving 12 bases of the junction unmatched.

The chain couples TRBV30 to TRBJ1-1; D ambiguous. V lost 3 bases to trimming and J lost 3 bases, with 5 bases between them. CDR1 GTSNPN and CDR2 SVGIG come from the germline V gene (reference sequence). This CDR3 contains 11 residues. CDR3 DNA sequence: TGTGCCTGGAGGGATTACACTGAAGCTTTCTTT. This codes for CAWRDYTEAFF.

V is TRBV28 and J is TRBJ1-3; TRBD1 might be the D (5 bases). Germline-derived CDR1 and CDR2 are MDHEN and SYDVKM. V was trimmed by 8 bases and J by 0 bases, leaving 17 bases between them. The CDR3 sequence is 16 residues long. This chain's CDR3 is CASALGGWSSGNTIYF. CDR3 nucleotides: TGTGCCAGCGCCCTCGGGGGGTGGAGCTCTGGAAACACCATATATTTT. The whole variable domain, filled in from reference TRBV28 and TRBJ1-3, reads DVKVTQSSRYLVKRTGEKVFLECVQDMDHENMFWYRQDPGLGLRLIYFSYDVKMKEKGDIPEGYSVSREKKERFSLILESASTNQTSMYLCASALGGWSSGNTIYFGEGSWLTVV.

The V and J genes are TRBV5-1 and TRBJ1-2, with D possibly matching TRBD1 (5 bases). Germline lookup yields CDR1 SGHRS and CDR2 YFSETQ. CDR3 length: 17 residues. Trimming pared 1 base from V and 0 bases from J, leaving 16 bases between. The DNA for the CDR3 is TGCGCCAGCAGCTTGTCCTTTAGCGGGGGAGCTAACTATGGCTACACCTTC. It yields the protein CASSLSFSGGANYGYTF.

V gene TRBV18 combines with J gene TRBJ1-5, with D maybe TRBD1 (5 bases). Trimming shortened V by 5 bases and J by 2 bases, and 10 bases separated the two germline ends. CDR3 size: 14 residues. Germline loops: CDR1 KGHSH, CDR2 LQKENI. In nucleotides, the CDR3 is TGTGCCAGCTCAGACAGAGCCCGCAATCAGCCCCAGCATTTT. Translation: CASSDRARNQPQHF.

V usage is TRBV28 and J usage is TRBJ1-1; 7 nucleotides match TRBD1. V lost 6 bases to trimming and J lost 11 bases; unmatched junction nucleotides: 6. The germline V gene encodes CDR1 MDHEN and CDR2 SYDVKM. The CDR3 runs 11 residues. Here the CDR3 DNA reads TGTGCCAGCAGGAAGACAGGGATGGCTTTCTTT. It specifies CASRKTGMAFF.

The V and J genes are TRBV4-3 and TRBJ2-7, with 7 bases that match TRBD2. This CDR3 has 15 amino acids. Germline CDR1 and CDR2: LGHNA and YSLEER. J lost 3 bases, V lost 0 bases, and 5 bases had no gene match. Here the CDR3 DNA reads TGCGCCAGCAGCCAAGATGTGGGGGGGGTCTACGAGCAGTACTTC. This translates into CASSQDVGGVYEQYF.

The rearrangement links TRBV2 to TRBJ1-1; no clear D gene. The CDR3 extends over 12 amino acids. Trimming left V 7 bases short and J 4 bases short, with 10 bases between. CDR1 is SNHLY, CDR2 FYNNEI, per germline. The CDR3 sequence is CASNRGSTEAFF. The CDR3 DNA reads TGTGCCAGCAATCGAGGAAGCACTGAAGCTTTCTTT.

This chain links TRBV28 with TRBJ2-5; 8 nucleotides agree with TRBD1. The CDR3 spans 14 residues. The V gene's germline CDR1 is MDHEN and CDR2 SYDVKM. V gave up 2 bases and J gave up 4 bases; unmatched junction bases: 3. The CDR3 nucleotides are TGTGCCAGCAGTTTACAGGGGGCTGGAGAGACCCAGTACTTC. Translating gives CASSLQGAGETQYF.